This TCR beta chain was recorded in a study of PD-L1 blockade in urothelial cancer. Across the study: In the mid-2010s, patients got going on atezolizumab, taking 1,200 mg intravenously every 3 weeks. Blood was evaluated 3 weeks (second dose) and 6 weeks after therapy began.

Clones were sequenced by immunoSEQ multiplex PCR, and TCRdb holds only the in-frame ones, with some missing. The sample has about 56,000 clones; just over 85% are singletons. From germline, CDR1 is SGHRS and CDR2 YFSETQ. This CDR3 region has 15 residues. With 0 bases removed from V and 1 base from J, the gap between germline ends came to 7 bases. This material consisted of PBMCs, taken around atezolizumab (anti-PD-L1) treatment. This TCR came from a man aged 45-65 years with urothelial cancer. The chain uses TRBV5-1 and TRBJ2-2, with D uncertain. The CDR3 is CASSLAFGNTGELFF. CDR3 bases: TGCGCCAGCAGCTTGGCCTTCGGGAACACCGGGGAGCTGTTTTTT.